These T cell receptor beta chains were read from a single sample in a study of T cell responses to AZD1222 COVID-19 vaccine. Method: immunoSEQ multiplex PCR; TCRdb's copy keeps in-frame clones and lacks some. The profile shows 100,000 or so clones, 88% of them singletons. This specimen consisted of peripheral blood, obtained on day 0 of AZD1222 vaccination. These receptors originate from an adult in good health. The CDR3 runs from the conserved cysteine through the conserved F or W. The D gene is left open where the match is weak. Where a row states a size, it is once, few, many or the class of an expanded clone; other rows omit it.

abundance: .; v_gene: TRBV9; j_gene: TRBJ2-7; d_gene: .; CDR3aa: CASSVDGSSSYEQYF; CDR3nt: TGTGCCAGCAGCGTAGATGGGTCCAGCTCCTACGAGCAGTACTTC
abundance: few; v_gene: TRBV6-2/TRBV6-3; j_gene: TRBJ1-1; d_gene: .; CDR3aa: CASSIKWDTEAFF; CDR3nt: TGTGCCAGCAGCATTAAGTGGGACACTGAAGCTTTCTTT
abundance: .; v_gene: TRBV27; j_gene: TRBJ2-7; d_gene: TRBD1; CDR3aa: CASRWTGQSVYEQYF; CDR3nt: TGTGCCAGCAGGTGGACGGGACAGTCAGTTTACGAGCAGTACTTC
abundance: .; v_gene: TRBV15; j_gene: TRBJ2-6; d_gene: .; CDR3aa: CATSRDSFGSGANVLTF; CDR3nt: TGTGCCACCAGCAGGGACAGCTTTGGAAGTGGGGCCAACGTCCTGACTTTC
abundance: .; v_gene: TRBV2; j_gene: TRBJ2-1; d_gene: .; CDR3aa: CASSVHPGERNEQFF; CDR3nt: TGTGCCAGCAGTGTTCACCCGGGAGAACGGAATGAGCAGTTCTTC
abundance: .; v_gene: TRBV9; j_gene: TRBJ2-4; d_gene: .; CDR3aa: CASSVSPLEPNNIQYF; CDR3nt: TGTGCCAGCAGCGTAAGCCCGCTGGAACCAAATAACATTCAGTACTTC
abundance: .; v_gene: TRBV5-4; j_gene: TRBJ1-1; d_gene: TRBD1; CDR3aa: CASSLGQGMNTEAFF; CDR3nt: TGTGCCAGCAGCTTGGGACAGGGGATGAACACTGAAGCTTTCTTT
abundance: .; v_gene: TRBV7-9; j_gene: TRBJ2-5; d_gene: TRBD2; CDR3aa: CASSLGSLAGGGWETQYF; CDR3nt: TGTGCCAGCAGCTTGGGAAGTCTAGCGGGAGGAGGATGGGAGACCCAGTACTTC
abundance: .; v_gene: TRBV7-7; j_gene: TRBJ2-1; d_gene: TRBD2; CDR3aa: CASSLAGSSNEQFF; CDR3nt: TGTGCTAGCAGCTTAGCGGGTTCGTCCAATGAGCAGTTCTTC
abundance: .; v_gene: TRBV11-2; j_gene: TRBJ2-7; d_gene: TRBD2; CDR3aa: CASSLGDYSYEQYF; CDR3nt: TGTGCCAGCAGCTTAGGGGACTACTCCTACGAGCAGTACTTC
abundance: few; v_gene: TRBV2; j_gene: TRBJ2-7; d_gene: TRBD1; CDR3aa: CASRPGQGAIYEQYF; CDR3nt: TGTGCCAGCAGACCAGGACAGGGGGCTATATACGAGCAGTACTTC
abundance: .; v_gene: TRBV28; j_gene: TRBJ2-2; d_gene: TRBD2; CDR3aa: CASSLLGTSGSGELFF; CDR3nt: TGTGCCAGCAGTTTATTGGGGACTAGCGGGAGTGGGGAGCTGTTTTTT
abundance: .; v_gene: TRBV27; j_gene: TRBJ1-4; d_gene: .; CDR3aa: CASSLDGKASTREKLFF; CDR3nt: TGTGCCAGCAGTTTAGATGGGAAAGCCTCTACCCGAGAAAAACTGTTTTTT
abundance: once; v_gene: TRBV6-5; j_gene: TRBJ2-7; d_gene: TRBD2; CDR3aa: CASNFRGSYEQYF; CDR3nt: TGTGCCAGTAACTTCCGCGGGAGTTACGAGCAGTACTTC
abundance: .; v_gene: TRBV30; j_gene: TRBJ2-1; d_gene: .; CDR3aa: CAWSRAGWQFF; CDR3nt: TGTGCCTGGAGTCGGGCGGGATGGCAGTTCTTC
abundance: .; v_gene: TRBV6-2/TRBV6-3; j_gene: TRBJ1-3; d_gene: TRBD1; CDR3aa: CASSYPTGSISGNTIYF; CDR3nt: TGTGCCAGCAGTTACCCGACAGGGTCGATCTCTGGAAACACCATATATTTT
abundance: .; v_gene: TRBV12-3/TRBV12-4; j_gene: TRBJ1-2; d_gene: .; CDR3aa: CASSLYSGYTF; CDR3nt: TGTGCCAGCAGTTTATATTCGGGCTACACCTTC
abundance: .; v_gene: TRBV6-2/TRBV6-3; j_gene: TRBJ2-3; d_gene: .; CDR3aa: CASSYLQIHLPDTQYF; CDR3nt: TGTGCCAGCAGTTATTTACAGATACATCTTCCAGATACGCAGTATTTT
abundance: .; v_gene: TRBV19; j_gene: TRBJ2-6; d_gene: TRBD2; CDR3aa: CASRLAGGSGANVLTF; CDR3nt: TGTGCCAGCAGACTAGCGGGAGGCTCTGGGGCCAACGTCCTGACTTTC
abundance: .; v_gene: TRBV11-3; j_gene: TRBJ1-1; d_gene: .; CDR3aa: CASRSATGAFF; CDR3nt: TGTGCCAGCAGATCAGCCACGGGGGCTTTCTTT
abundance: .; v_gene: TRBV12-3/TRBV12-4; j_gene: TRBJ1-2; d_gene: .; CDR3aa: CASSVSGKYGYTF; CDR3nt: TGTGCCAGCAGTGTCTCAGGGAAGTATGGCTACACCTTC
abundance: .; v_gene: TRBV19; j_gene: TRBJ1-5; d_gene: .; CDR3aa: CASRGTQSGNQPQHF; CDR3nt: TGTGCCAGTAGGGGGACACAGTCTGGCAATCAGCCCCAGCATTTT
abundance: .; v_gene: TRBV9; j_gene: TRBJ1-4; d_gene: TRBD1; CDR3aa: CASSAGRGPDEKLFF; CDR3nt: TGTGCCAGCAGCGCGGGTAGGGGGCCGGATGAAAAACTGTTTTTT
abundance: .; v_gene: TRBV21-1; j_gene: TRBJ1-2; d_gene: .; CDR3aa: CASSKGGAYCYTF; CDR3nt: TGTGCCAGCAGCAAAGGAGGGGCCTATTGCTACACCTTC
abundance: .; v_gene: TRBV5-4; j_gene: TRBJ2-3; d_gene: TRBD2; CDR3aa: CASSPRLAGTDTQYF; CDR3nt: TGTGCCAGCAGCCCAAGACTAGCGGGCACAGATACGCAGTATTTT
abundance: .; v_gene: TRBV4-1; j_gene: TRBJ2-1; d_gene: .; CDR3aa: CASSQDNEQFF; CDR3nt: TGCGCCAGCAGCCAAGACAATGAGCAGTTCTTC
abundance: once; v_gene: TRBV7-2; j_gene: TRBJ2-3; d_gene: .; CDR3aa: CASSLVGVTDTQYF; CDR3nt: TGTGCCAGCAGCTTAGTGGGTGTTACAGATACGCAGTATTTT
abundance: .; v_gene: TRBV7-8; j_gene: TRBJ1-5; d_gene: .; CDR3aa: CASSLGQASNQPQHF; CDR3nt: TGTGCCAGCAGCTTAGGACAGGCGAGCAATCAGCCCCAGCATTTT
abundance: .; v_gene: TRBV28; j_gene: TRBJ1-6; d_gene: TRBD1; CDR3aa: CASSDDRARYNSPLHF; CDR3nt: TGTGCCAGCAGCGACGACAGGGCTCGGTATAATTCACCCCTCCACTTT
abundance: .; v_gene: TRBV5-1; j_gene: TRBJ1-2; d_gene: TRBD1; CDR3aa: CASSLVGTGDVGGYTF; CDR3nt: TGCGCCAGCAGCTTGGTTGGGACAGGGGACGTCGGGGGCTACACCTTC
abundance: .; v_gene: TRBV19; j_gene: TRBJ2-2; d_gene: TRBD2; CDR3aa: CASSKRLAGSTGELFF; CDR3nt: TGTGCCAGTAGTAAACGACTAGCGGGAAGCACCGGGGAGCTGTTTTTT
abundance: .; v_gene: TRBV29-1; j_gene: TRBJ2-7; d_gene: .; CDR3aa: CSVRQGIQGEQYF; CDR3nt: TGCAGCGTTAGGCAGGGGATACAGGGCGAGCAGTACTTC
abundance: .; v_gene: TRBV19; j_gene: TRBJ2-7; d_gene: TRBD1; CDR3aa: CASSRQGSSYEQYF; CDR3nt: TGTGCCAGTTCCCGACAGGGGAGCTCCTACGAGCAGTACTTC
abundance: .; v_gene: TRBV4-2; j_gene: TRBJ2-2; d_gene: TRBD2; CDR3aa: CASSQSGLAGVSTGELFF; CDR3nt: TGTGCCAGCAGCCAATCGGGACTAGCGGGAGTTAGCACCGGGGAGCTGTTTTTT
abundance: .; v_gene: TRBV13; j_gene: TRBJ1-5; d_gene: TRBD1; CDR3aa: CASSLSLDRAKPQHF; CDR3nt: TGTGCCAGCAGCTTAAGTTTGGACAGGGCTAAGCCCCAGCATTTT
abundance: .; v_gene: TRBV6-1; j_gene: TRBJ2-6; d_gene: .; CDR3aa: CASTEPGLGHSGANVLTF; CDR3nt: TGTGCCAGCACTGAGCCCGGACTGGGCCACTCTGGGGCCAACGTCCTGACTTTC
abundance: .; v_gene: TRBV9; j_gene: TRBJ2-3; d_gene: TRBD2; CDR3aa: CASSVQEGLAGGGSQYF; CDR3nt: TGTGCCAGCAGCGTACAGGAGGGGCTAGCGGGAGGGGGTTCGCAGTATTTT
abundance: .; v_gene: TRBV12-3/TRBV12-4; j_gene: TRBJ1-4; d_gene: .; CDR3aa: CASSFLSEKLFF; CDR3nt: TGTGCCAGCAGTTTTCTGAGTGAAAAACTGTTTTTT
abundance: once; v_gene: TRBV24-1; j_gene: TRBJ2-1; d_gene: TRBD2; CDR3aa: CATSDLRLAGQFF; CDR3nt: TGTGCCACCAGTGATTTGAGACTAGCGGGGCAGTTCTTC
abundance: .; v_gene: TRBV28; j_gene: TRBJ1-5; d_gene: TRBD1; CDR3aa: CASSPGGSNQPQHF; CDR3nt: TGTGCCAGCAGCCCAGGGGGGAGCAATCAGCCCCAGCATTTT
abundance: .; v_gene: TRBV19; j_gene: TRBJ2-1; d_gene: TRBD1; CDR3aa: CATRQGAPDEQFF; CDR3nt: TGTGCCACCAGACAGGGGGCGCCGGATGAGCAGTTCTTC
abundance: .; v_gene: TRBV3-1/TRBV3-2; j_gene: TRBJ1-2; d_gene: .; CDR3aa: CASSQDQLGKNYGYTF; CDR3nt: TGTGCCAGCAGCCAAGATCAGCTCGGAAAGAACTATGGCTACACCTTC